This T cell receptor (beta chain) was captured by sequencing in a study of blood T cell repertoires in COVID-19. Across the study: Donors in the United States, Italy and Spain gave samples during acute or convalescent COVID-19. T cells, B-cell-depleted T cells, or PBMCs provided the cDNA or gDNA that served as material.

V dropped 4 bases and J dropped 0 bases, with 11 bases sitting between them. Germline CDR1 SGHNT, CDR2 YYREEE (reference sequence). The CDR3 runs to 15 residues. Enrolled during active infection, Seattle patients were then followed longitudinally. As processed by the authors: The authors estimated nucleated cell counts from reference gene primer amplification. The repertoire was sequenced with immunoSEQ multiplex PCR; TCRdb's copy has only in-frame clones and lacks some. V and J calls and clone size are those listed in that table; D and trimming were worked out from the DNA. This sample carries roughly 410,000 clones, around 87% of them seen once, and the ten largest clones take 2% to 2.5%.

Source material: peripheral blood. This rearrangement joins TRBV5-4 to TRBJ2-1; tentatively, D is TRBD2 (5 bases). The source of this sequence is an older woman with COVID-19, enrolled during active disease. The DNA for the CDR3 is TGTGCCAGCAGCGAGGGTTGGGGCTCCTACAATGAGCAGTTCTTC. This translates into CASSEGWGSYNEQFF.